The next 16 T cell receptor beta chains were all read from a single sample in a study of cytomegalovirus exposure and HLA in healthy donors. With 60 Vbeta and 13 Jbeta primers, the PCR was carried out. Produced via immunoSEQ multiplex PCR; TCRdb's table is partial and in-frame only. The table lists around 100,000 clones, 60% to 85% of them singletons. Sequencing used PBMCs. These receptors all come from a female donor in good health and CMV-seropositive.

The CDR3 nucleotides read TGTGCCTGGAGTACCTTATCAGGTCAGCCCCAGCATTTT. Its translation: CAWSTLSGQPQHF. This chain connects TRBV30 to TRBJ1-5, with no clear D. Germline-derived CDR1 and CDR2 are GTSNPN and SVGIG (reference sequence). The length of the CDR3 is 13 residues. V was cut by 2 bases and J by 6 bases, with 11 bases left in between.

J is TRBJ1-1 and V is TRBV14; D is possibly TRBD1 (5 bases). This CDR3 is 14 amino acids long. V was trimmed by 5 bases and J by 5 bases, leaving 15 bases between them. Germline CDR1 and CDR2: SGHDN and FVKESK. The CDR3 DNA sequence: TGTGCCAGCAGCATGCGATGGGGCAGAACTGAAGCTTTCTTT. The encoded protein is CASSMRWGRTEAFF.

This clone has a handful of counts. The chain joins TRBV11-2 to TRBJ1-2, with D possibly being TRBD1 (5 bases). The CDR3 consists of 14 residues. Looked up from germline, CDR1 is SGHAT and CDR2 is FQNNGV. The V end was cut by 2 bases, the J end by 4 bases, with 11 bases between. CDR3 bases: TGTGCCAGCAGCTTATCAGGGTGGGCCTATGGCTACACCTTC. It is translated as CASSLSGWAYGYTF.

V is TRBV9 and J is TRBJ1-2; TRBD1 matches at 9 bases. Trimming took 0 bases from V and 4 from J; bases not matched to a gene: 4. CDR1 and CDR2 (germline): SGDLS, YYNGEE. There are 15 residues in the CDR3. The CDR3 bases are TGTGCCAGCAGCGTAGCTACAGGGGGCAGCTATGGCTACACCTTC. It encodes CASSVATGGSYGYTF.

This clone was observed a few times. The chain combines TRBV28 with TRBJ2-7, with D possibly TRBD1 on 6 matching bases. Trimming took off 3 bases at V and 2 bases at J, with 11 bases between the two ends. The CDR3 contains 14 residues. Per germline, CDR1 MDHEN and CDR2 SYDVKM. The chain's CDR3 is CASSLEDSTYEQYF. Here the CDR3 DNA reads TGTGCCAGCAGTTTGGAGGACAGTACCTACGAGCAGTACTTC.

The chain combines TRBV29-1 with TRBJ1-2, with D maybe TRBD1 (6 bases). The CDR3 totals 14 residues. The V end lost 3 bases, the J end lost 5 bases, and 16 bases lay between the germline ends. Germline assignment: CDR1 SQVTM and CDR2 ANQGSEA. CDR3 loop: CSVEGAGAAYGYTF. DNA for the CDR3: TGCAGCGTTGAGGGGGCGGGGGCAGCGTATGGCTACACCTTC.

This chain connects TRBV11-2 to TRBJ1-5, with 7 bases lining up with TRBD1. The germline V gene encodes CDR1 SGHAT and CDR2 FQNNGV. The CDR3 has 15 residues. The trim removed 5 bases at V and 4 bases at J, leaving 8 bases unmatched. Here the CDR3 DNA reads TGTGCCAGCAGCCGACAGGGCCGTGGAAATCAGCCCCAGCATTTT. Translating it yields CASSRQGRGNQPQHF. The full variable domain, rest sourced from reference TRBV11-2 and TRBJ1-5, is EAGVAQSPRYKIIEKRQSVAFWCNPISGHATLYWYQQILGQGPKLLIQFQNNGVVDDSQLPKDRFSAERLKGVDSTLKIQPAKLEDSAVYLCASSRQGRGNQPQHFGDGTRLSIL.

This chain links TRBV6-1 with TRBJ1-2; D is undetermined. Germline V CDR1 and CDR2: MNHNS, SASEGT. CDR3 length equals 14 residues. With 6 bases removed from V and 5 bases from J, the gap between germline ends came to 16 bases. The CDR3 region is CASRNTLRLYGYTF. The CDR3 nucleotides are TGTGCCAGCAGAAACACATTGCGGTTATATGGCTACACCTTC.

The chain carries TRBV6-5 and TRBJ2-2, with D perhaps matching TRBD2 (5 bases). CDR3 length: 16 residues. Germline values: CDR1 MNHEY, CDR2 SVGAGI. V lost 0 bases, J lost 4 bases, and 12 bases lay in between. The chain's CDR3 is CASSYSTIGVTGELFF. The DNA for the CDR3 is TGTGCCAGCAGTTACTCGACTATCGGAGTCACCGGGGAGCTGTTTTTT.

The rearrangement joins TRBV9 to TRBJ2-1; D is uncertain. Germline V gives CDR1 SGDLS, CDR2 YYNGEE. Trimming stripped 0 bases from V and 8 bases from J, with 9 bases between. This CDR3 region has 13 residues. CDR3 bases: TGTGCCAGCAGCGTAGGATCGAGGTATGAGCAGTTCTTC. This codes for CASSVGSRYEQFF.

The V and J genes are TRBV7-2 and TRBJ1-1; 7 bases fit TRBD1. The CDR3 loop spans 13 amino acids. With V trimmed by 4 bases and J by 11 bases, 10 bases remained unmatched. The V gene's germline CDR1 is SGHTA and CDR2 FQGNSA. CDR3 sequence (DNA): TGTGCCAGCAGCTCTGGTCAACAGGGGCGGGCTTTCTTT. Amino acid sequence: CASSSGQQGRAFF. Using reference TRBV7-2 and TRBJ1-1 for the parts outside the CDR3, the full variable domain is GAGVSQSPSNKVTEKGKDVELRCDPISGHTALYWYRQSLGQGLEFLIYFQGNSAPDKSGLPSDRFSAERTGGSVSTLTIQRTQQEDSAVYLCASSSGQQGRAFFGQGTRLTVV.

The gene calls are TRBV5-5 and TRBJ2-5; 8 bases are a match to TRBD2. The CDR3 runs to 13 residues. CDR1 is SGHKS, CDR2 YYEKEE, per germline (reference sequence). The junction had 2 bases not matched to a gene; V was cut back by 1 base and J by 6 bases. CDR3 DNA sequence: TGTGCCAGCAGCTTGACTAGCGGACAGACCCAGTACTTC. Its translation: CASSLTSGQTQYF. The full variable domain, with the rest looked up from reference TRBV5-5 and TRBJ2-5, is DAGVTQSPTHLIKTRGQQVTLRCSPISGHKSVSWYQQVLGQGPQFIFQYYEKEERGRGNFPDRFSARQFPNYSSELNVNALLLGDSALYLCASSLTSGQTQYFGPGTRLLVL.

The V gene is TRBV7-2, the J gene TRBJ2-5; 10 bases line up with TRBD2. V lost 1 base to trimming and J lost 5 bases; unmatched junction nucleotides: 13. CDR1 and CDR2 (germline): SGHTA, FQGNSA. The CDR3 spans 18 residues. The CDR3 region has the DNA TGTGCCAGCAGCTTAGGGATACTAGCGGGGATGGGCGGGGAGACCCAGTACTTC. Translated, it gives CASSLGILAGMGGETQYF.

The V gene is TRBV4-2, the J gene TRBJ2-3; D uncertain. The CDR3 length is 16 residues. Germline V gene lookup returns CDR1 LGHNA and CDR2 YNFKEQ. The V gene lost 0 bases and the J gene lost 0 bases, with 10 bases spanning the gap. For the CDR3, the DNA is TGTGCCAGCAGCCAAGATGCGGCAGTCAGCACAGATACGCAGTATTTT. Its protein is CASSQDAAVSTDTQYF.

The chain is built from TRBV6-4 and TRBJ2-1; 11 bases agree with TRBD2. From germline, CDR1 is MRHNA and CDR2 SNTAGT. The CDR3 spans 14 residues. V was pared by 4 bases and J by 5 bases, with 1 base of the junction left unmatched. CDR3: CASSGLAGNNEQFF. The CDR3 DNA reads TGTGCCAGCAGTGGACTAGCGGGGAACAATGAGCAGTTCTTC.

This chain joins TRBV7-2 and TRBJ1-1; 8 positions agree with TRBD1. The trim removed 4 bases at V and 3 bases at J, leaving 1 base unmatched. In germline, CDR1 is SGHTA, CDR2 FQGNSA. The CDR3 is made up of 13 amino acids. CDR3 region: CASSSDRDTEAFF. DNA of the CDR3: TGTGCCAGCAGCTCGGACAGGGACACTGAAGCTTTCTTT.